This T cell receptor beta chain appears in the sequencing data of a study of cytomegalovirus exposure and HLA in healthy donors. Study-wide results and caveats: Researchers reported that a few CMV-associated chains were confirmed in vitro as CMV antigen-specific. Further analysis, carried out later, found HLA-associated TCR beta chains more clonally expanded than equally common other chains. According to the study, 150 to 200 TCR beta chains were cytomegalovirus-associated.

Primers: 60 Vbeta forward and 13 Jbeta reverse. In the original workflow: Among the unique TCR beta chains that a later analysis counted, 75 million to 85 million in all, roughly 11 million were shared. TCRdb keeps only in-frame clones here, not all; method: immunoSEQ multiplex PCR. The DNA gave D and trimming, while V, J and clone size come from that table. The sample carries about 150,000 clones, 70% to 90% recorded once. There are 14 residues in the CDR3. Germline CDR1 and CDR2: MGHRA and YSYEKL. V lost 6 bases to trimming and J lost 0 bases, with 8 bases between them. This clone was counted only a few times. Its antigen is undetermined.

J is TRBJ2-2 and V is TRBV4-1; D gene uncertain. This receptor was identified in a man aged 35-49 years in good health and CMV-seronegative. The sample was PBMCs. CDR3 sequence: CASSKHSNTGELFF. The CDR3 DNA is TGCGCCAGCAGTAAGCACTCGAACACCGGGGAGCTGTTTTTT.